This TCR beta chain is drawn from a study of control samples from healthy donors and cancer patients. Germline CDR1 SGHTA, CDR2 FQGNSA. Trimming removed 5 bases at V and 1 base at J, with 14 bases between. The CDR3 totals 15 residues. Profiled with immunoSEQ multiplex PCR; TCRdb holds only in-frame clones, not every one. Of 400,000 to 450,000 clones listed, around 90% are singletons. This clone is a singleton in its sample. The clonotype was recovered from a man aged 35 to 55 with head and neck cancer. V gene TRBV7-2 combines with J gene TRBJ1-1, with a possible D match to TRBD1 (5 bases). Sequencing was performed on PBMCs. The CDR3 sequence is CASSPRQNSNTEAFF. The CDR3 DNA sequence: TGTGCCAGCAGCCCCAGACAGAATTCGAACACTGAAGCTTTCTTT.